These 25 T cell receptor beta chains were sequenced from one sample in a study of identical twins. Via MiXCR, TCRdb re-called the 5' RACE reads, giving one row per CDR3 protein. The top ten hold 5% to 6% of the sample, which has under 250,000 distinct CDR3 sequences, about 7.5% seen once. The same specimen was also included in a second study, on yellow fever vaccine responses in identical twins.

Sample: CD8+ T cells sorted from blood. These receptor sequences come from a woman aged 18-29 years in good health.

A few counts support this clonotype. The chain uses TRBV6-5 and TRBJ2-2; D gene ambiguous. The germline CDR1 and CDR2 sequences are MNHEY and SVGAGI. This CDR3 has 14 residues. V lost 2 bases, J lost 5 bases, and 9 bases lay in between. Here the CDR3 reads CASSYPGPTGELFF. CDR3 coding DNA: TGTGCCAGCAGTTACCCAGGACCGACCGGGGAGCTGTTTTTT.

There are a few counts of this clonotype. The chain employs TRBV20-1 and TRBJ2-1; TRBD2 matches 14 bases. Trimming at V came to 0 bases and at J to 8 bases, leaving 6 bases not matched to a gene. The germline V gene has CDR1 DFQATT and CDR2 SNEGSKA (reference sequence). There are 16 residues in the CDR3. CDR3 sequence (DNA): TGCAGTGCTAGAGATCCGGGGACTAGCGGGAGCTATGAGCAGTTCTTC. It codes for CSARDPGTSGSYEQFF.

In its sample, this clonotype was seen a few times. The chain carries TRBV9 and TRBJ1-1, with D uncertain. This CDR3 spans 16 amino acids. V was trimmed by 0 bases and J by 0 bases, leaving 12 bases between them. Germline lookup yields CDR1 SGDLS and CDR2 YYNGEE. The CDR3 loop reads CASSVGGFGVNTEAFF. The CDR3 DNA follows: TGTGCCAGCAGCGTAGGAGGGTTTGGGGTGAACACTGAAGCTTTCTTT.

This clonotype has only a few counts. This rearrangement joins TRBV7-6 to TRBJ2-3; D gene ambiguous. This CDR3 comprises 16 residues. V shed 5 bases and J shed 0 bases, with 15 bases lying between them. Germline V gene data show CDR1 as SGHVS and CDR2 as FNYEAQ. CDR3 coding DNA: TGTGCCAGCAGCCCCACTTACGGTGGCAGCACAGATACGCAGTATTTT. Its translation: CASSPTYGGSTDTQYF. The full variable domain, in which reference TRBV7-6 and TRBJ2-3 provide the parts outside the CDR3, is GAGVSQSPRYKVTKRGQDVALRCDPISGHVSLYWYRQALGQGPEFLTYFNYEAQQDKSGLPNDRFSAERPEGSISTLTIQRTEQRDSAMYRCASSPTYGGSTDTQYFGPGTRLTVL.

This clonotype was picked up a small number of times. The chain links TRBV7-9 to TRBJ2-3, with D possibly being TRBD1 (6 bases). The ends were cut back, 3 bases at V and 2 bases at J, with 12 bases in the middle. There are 15 residues in the CDR3. CDR1 and CDR2 (germline): SEHNR, FQNEAQ (reference sequence). The CDR3 DNA sequence: TGTGCCAGCAGCTTTCCCGGGACAACCACAGATACGCAGTATTTT. This codes for CASSFPGTTTDTQYF.

The chain couples TRBV7-6 to TRBJ2-2; D may correspond to TRBD1 or TRBD2 (6 bases each). The V gene lost 5 bases and the J gene lost 5 bases, with 15 bases spanning the gap. Germline V CDR1 and CDR2: SGHVS, FNYEAQ. This CDR3 has 15 amino acids. This CDR3 is CASSPLRGQTGELFF. The CDR3, as DNA: TGTGCCAGCAGCCCGTTACGGGGGCAAACCGGGGAGCTGTTTTTT.

The chain combines TRBV3-1 with TRBJ2-3; D perhaps matches TRBD2 (7 bases). Deletions cut 1 base from V and 4 bases from J, with 21 bases between. CDR1 and CDR2 (germline): LGHDT, YNNKEL (reference sequence). The CDR3 extends over 18 amino acids. The CDR3 nucleotides read TGTGCCAGCAGCCAAGTTCCCCCCGGAGGGGGGGGGGCAGATACGCAGTATTTT. It specifies CASSQVPPGGGGADTQYF.

The sample holds many counts of this clonotype. Written as DNA, the CDR3 is TGTGCCAGCAGCCCGCGGGGGTATATGGGATCCCACGGGGAGCTGTTTTTT. Translation: CASSPRGYMGSHGELFF. The chain carries TRBV7-8 and TRBJ2-2; 7 bases align to TRBD2. The CDR3 spans 17 residues. V was clipped by 5 bases and J by 7 bases; unmatched bases: 16. Per the germline V gene, CDR1 is SGHVS and CDR2 is FQNEAQ. The full variable domain, in which reference TRBV7-8 and TRBJ2-2 provide the parts outside the CDR3, is GAGVSQSPRYKVAKRGQDVALRCDPISGHVSLFWYQQALGQGPEFLTYFQNEAQLDKSGLPSDRFFAERPEGSVSTLKIQRTQQEDSAVYLCASSPRGYMGSHGELFFGEGSRLTVL.

This sequence joins TRBV20-1 and TRBJ2-2, with D possibly matching TRBD1 (8 bases). This CDR3 spans 17 amino acids. V was cut by 0 bases and J by 2 bases, with 16 bases left in between. Germline V gives CDR1 DFQATT, CDR2 SNEGSKA (reference sequence). CDR3 DNA: TGCAGTGCTAGAGAAGGGAACAGGGGGGGAAACACCGGGGAGCTGTTTTTT. This sequence encodes CSAREGNRGGNTGELFF.

This clonotype has just a few counts. The chain is built from TRBV12-3 or TRBV12-4 and TRBJ2-7, with 7 bases lining up with TRBD1. The V segment lost 4 bases and the J segment 2 bases; nucleotides outside the gene matches: 5. The CDR3 is 14 residues long. The CDR3 region is CASSSTGTTYEQYF. Here the CDR3 DNA reads TGTGCCAGCAGTTCGACAGGGACCACCTACGAGCAGTACTTC.

There are a few counts of this clonotype. The chain carries TRBV7-9 and TRBJ2-1; D ambiguous. Germline assignment: CDR1 SEHNR and CDR2 FQNEAQ (reference sequence). This CDR3 spans 14 amino acids. V lost 2 bases to trimming and J lost 5 bases, with 10 bases between them. The CDR3 region has the DNA TGTGCCAGCAGCTTATTGTCAGGCAACAATGAGCAGTTCTTC. This codes for CASSLLSGNNEQFF.

This clonotype appeared a few times. The J gene is TRBJ2-6, the V gene TRBV11-2, with 7 bases lining up with TRBD1. CDR1 and CDR2 (germline): SGHAT, FQNNGV. The CDR3 sequence is 16 residues long. J was trimmed by 4 bases and V by 3 bases; bases with no gene match: 6. The CDR3 is CASSFGDSWGANVLTF. CDR3 nucleotides: TGTGCCAGCAGCTTCGGGGACAGTTGGGGGGCCAACGTCCTGACTTTC.

This clonotype was picked up a small number of times. The V gene is TRBV6-5, the J gene TRBJ2-7; D is undetermined. CDR1 and CDR2 (germline): MNHEY, SVGAGI. The CDR3 has 13 residues. V lost 4 bases, J lost 0 bases, and 7 bases lay in between. As DNA, the CDR3 is TGTGCCAGCAGTTCCACCAGCTCCTACGAGCAGTACGTC. This gives the protein CASSSTSSYEQYV.

This clonotype was recorded many times. This chain joins TRBV11-1 and TRBJ2-1; 8 bases fit TRBD1. The CDR3 runs 18 residues. V lost 5 bases to trimming and J lost 4 bases; unmatched junction nucleotides: 16. Germline V CDR1 and CDR2: SGHAT, FQDESV (reference sequence). CDR3 sequence (DNA): TGTGCCAGCAGCCCCAGGACAGGGACCCAAATAAAATACAATGAGCAGTTCTTC. Protein sequence: CASSPRTGTQIKYNEQFF.

This clonotype was counted at least ten times. The CDR3 protein is CSAPRLAGNPRGYEQFF. DNA for the CDR3: TGCAGTGCCCCAAGACTAGCGGGAAACCCCCGCGGGTATGAGCAGTTCTTC. This rearrangement joins TRBV20-1 to TRBJ2-1; 11 nucleotides line up with TRBD2. This CDR3 has 17 residues. J gave up 8 bases and V 6 bases, and 18 bases lay outside the gene matches. CDR1 is DFQATT and CDR2 is SNEGSKA in the germline V gene (reference sequence).

This chain joins TRBV10-2 and TRBJ2-3, with D tentatively TRBD1 or TRBD2 (5 bases each). Between the trimmed V and J ends, which lost 2 bases and 6 bases, there was a span of 15 bases. Germline V gives CDR1 WSHSY, CDR2 SAAADI. The CDR3 is made up of 15 amino acids. The CDR3 is CASSEDGTGWDTQYF. CDR3 sequence (DNA): TGCGCCAGCAGTGAGGACGGGACGGGGTGGGATACGCAGTATTTT.

This clonotype was observed many times. V and J are TRBV4-1 and TRBJ2-3, with 9 bases identical to TRBD2. The CDR3 sequence is 17 residues long. CDR1 and CDR2 (germline): MGHRA, YSYEKL. After removal of 0 bases from V and 4 bases from J, the junction contained 8 bases not matched to a gene. CDR3 bases: TGCGCCAGCAGCCAAGATATAGGCGGGGGGGCCGCAGATACGCAGTATTTT. Residues: CASSQDIGGGAADTQYF.

This clonotype was observed a few times. The chain is built from TRBV9 and TRBJ2-2; 9 bases are shared with TRBD1. The germline V gene has CDR1 SGDLS and CDR2 YYNGEE. This CDR3 is built from 15 residues. The V segment lost 4 bases and the J segment 6 bases; nucleotides outside the gene matches: 7. The CDR3 coding sequence is TGTGCCAGCAGCACAGGGGGCGCTGGATCCGGGGAGCTGTTTTTT. This sequence encodes CASSTGGAGSGELFF.

This clonotype was observed a few times. The J gene is TRBJ2-1, the V gene TRBV5-1; 10 nucleotides align to TRBD2. The CDR3 contains 17 residues. The germline V gene has CDR1 SGHRS and CDR2 YFSETQ. J was trimmed by 0 bases and V by 4 bases; bases with no gene match: 7. CDR3 loop: CASSMGLANFSYNEQFF. The CDR3 bases are TGCGCCAGCAGCATGGGACTAGCGAATTTCTCCTACAATGAGCAGTTCTTC.

This clonotype was counted at least ten times. The chain recombines TRBV20-1 with TRBJ2-7, with TRBD1 matching 8 bases. Germline V gene data show CDR1 as DFQATT and CDR2 as SNEGSKA (reference sequence). V was clipped by 1 base and J by 4 bases; unmatched bases: 6. This CDR3 has 14 residues. The CDR3 nucleotides are TGCAGTGCTAGAGCCCAGGACAGGGTGTACGAGCAGTACGTC. Protein product: CSARAQDRVYEQYV.

This chain links TRBV27 with TRBJ1-1; a weak D match, TRBD1 (5 bases). V dropped 4 bases and J dropped 4 bases, with 13 bases sitting between them. CDR1 is MNHEY and CDR2 is SMNVEV in the germline V gene (reference sequence). The CDR3 is 14 residues long. This chain's CDR3 is CASSSDGGVTEAFF. In nucleotides, the CDR3 is TGTGCCAGCAGTTCCGATGGGGGGGTCACTGAAGCTTTCTTT.

This clonotype turned up a few times. This chain joins TRBV27 and TRBJ2-1; 10 bases fit TRBD2. CDR1 and CDR2 from the germline V gene are MNHEY and SMNVEV (reference sequence). CDR3 length equals 16 residues. V lost 6 bases to trimming and J lost 2 bases; unmatched junction nucleotides: 7. DNA for the CDR3: TGTGCCAGCAGCTTTACTAGCGGGGACGCCTACAATGAGCAGTTCTTC. This codes for CASSFTSGDAYNEQFF.

The table lists this clonotype with a few counts. The rearrangement uses TRBV5-6 and TRBJ2-5; 7 bases line up with TRBD2. V trimming: 0 bases; J trimming: 5 bases; junction bases outside the gene matches: 10. The CDR3 runs to 16 residues. Germline V gene sequence: CDR1 SGHDT, CDR2 YYEEEE. CDR3 DNA: TGTGCCAGCAGCTTGGCGATCGTAGGGGAGGGGGAGACCCAGTACTTC. This gives the protein CASSLAIVGEGETQYF.

The chain recombines TRBV18 with TRBJ2-7; D is ambiguous. Germline V gene sequence: CDR1 KGHSH, CDR2 LQKENI. The ends were cut back, 2 bases at V and 3 bases at J, with 8 bases in the middle. The CDR3 sequence is 13 residues long. The CDR3 spells CASSPARSYEQYF. Here the CDR3 DNA reads TGTGCCAGCTCACCAGCAAGGAGCTACGAGCAGTACTTC.

In this sample, this clonotype is medium-sized. CDR3 in amino acids: CASSSGQVSPGELFF. The CDR3 coding sequence is TGTGCCAGCAGTTCGGGACAGGTGTCCCCCGGGGAGCTGTTTTTT. The chain carries TRBV2 and TRBJ2-2; TRBD1 agrees at 8 bases. The germline V gene encodes CDR1 SNHLY and CDR2 FYNNEI. This CDR3 spans 15 amino acids. With 5 bases clipped from V and 6 bases from J, the junction kept 8 bases outside the gene matches.